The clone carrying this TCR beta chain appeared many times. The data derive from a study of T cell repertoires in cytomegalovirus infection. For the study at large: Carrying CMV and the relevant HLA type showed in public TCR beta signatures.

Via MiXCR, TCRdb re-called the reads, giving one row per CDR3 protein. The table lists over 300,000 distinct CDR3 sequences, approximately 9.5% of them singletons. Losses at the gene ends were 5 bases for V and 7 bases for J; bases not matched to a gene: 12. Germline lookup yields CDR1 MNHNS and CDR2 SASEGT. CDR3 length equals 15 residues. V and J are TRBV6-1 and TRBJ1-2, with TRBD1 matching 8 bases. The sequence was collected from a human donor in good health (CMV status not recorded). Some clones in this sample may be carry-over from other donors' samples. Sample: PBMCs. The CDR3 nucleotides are TGTGCCAGCAGTTCCGACAGGGGTATAACTCGTGGCTACACCTTC. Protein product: CASSSDRGITRGYTF.